This T cell receptor beta chain was captured in a study of a mutant IDH1 vaccine in newly diagnosed glioma. Time point noted: baseline, week 1 (first vaccination visit). Noted treatment: pre-vaccination baseline after standard-of-care therapy. Donors had new WHO grade 3 or 4 IDH1-mutant, ATRX-lost astrocytomas. Trimming removed 6 bases from V and 1 base from J; junction bases left unmatched: 7. CDR1 is SNHLY and CDR2 is FYNNEI in the germline V gene. The CDR3 is 16 residues long. Method: immunoSEQ multiplex PCR; TCRdb's copy keeps in-frame clones and lacks some. The table lists about 51,000 clones, more than 60% of them singletons.

The sequence was collected from a woman in her thirties or forties with glioma. Sequenced here: PBMCs, sampled from a glioma patient treated with radiotherapy, temozolomide or both. The V gene is TRBV2, the J gene TRBJ2-3, with 10 bases matching TRBD2. As DNA, the CDR3 is TGTGCCAGCAGGGGGCCCCTAGCGGGGGGCACAGATACGCAGTATTTT. Its protein is CASRGPLAGGTDTQYF.